The 28 T cell receptor beta chains reported below all come from one sample, sequenced in a study of blood T cell repertoires in COVID-19. Only in-frame clones appear in the TCRdb table, and some are missing; sequencing was by immunoSEQ multiplex PCR. The sample lists tens of thousands of clones; more than 80% were seen once. The source material was peripheral blood. Receptor source: a human donor in a cohort sampled during active COVID-19.

The chain is built from TRBV11-2 and TRBJ2-5, with D unresolved. Germline CDR1 and CDR2: SGHAT and FQNNGV. V was shortened by 4 bases and J by 5 bases, with 8 bases between the two germline ends. The CDR3 is 12 amino acids. DNA for the CDR3: TGTGCCAGCAGCTCCTCCCGGGAGACCCAGTACTTC. Protein product: CASSSSRETQYF.

This clone was counted only a few times. The chain couples TRBV7-3 to TRBJ1-1; D is undetermined. The CDR3 contains 14 residues. V lost 0 bases, J lost 7 bases, and 12 bases lay in between. Germline assignment: CDR1 SGHTA and CDR2 FQGTGA. CDR3 sequence: CASSLTASADEAFF. CDR3 DNA: TGTGCCAGCAGCTTAACAGCGTCGGCAGATGAAGCTTTCTTT.

In the case of this clone: Since a far larger clone is one base different, this is likely a read error. The V call is TRBV6-5, the J call TRBJ1-5; no definite D call. The ends were cut back, 4 bases at V and 2 bases at J, with 9 bases in the middle. The length of the CDR3 is 14 residues. The germline V gene has CDR1 MNHEY and CDR2 SVGAGI. The CDR3 DNA reads as TGTGCCAGCAGTTGGGAGGGTGGCAATCAGCCCCAGCATTTT. Translated: CASSWEGGNQPQHF.

The V gene is TRBV3-1 (or the pseudogene TRBV3-2), the J gene TRBJ2-7; D is undetermined. The CDR3 has 13 residues. V lost 0 bases and J 6 bases, leaving 9 bases between the germline ends. Germline V lookup: CDR1 LGHDT, CDR2 YNNKEL (reference sequence). CDR3 bases: TGTGCCAGCAGCCAAGATCTGAGCTCCGAGCAGTACTTC. This translates into CASSQDLSSEQYF.

The table lists this clone with a few counts. This chain connects TRBV10-1 to TRBJ1-2; 7 bases agree with TRBD1. Germline CDR1 and CDR2: WNHNN and SYGVQD (reference sequence). This CDR3 has 17 residues. Trimming took 3 bases from V and 0 from J; bases not matched to a gene: 10. DNA of the CDR3: TGCGCCAGCAGTGACGGCACAGGGGCGCAAACTAACTATGGCTACACCTTC. Amino acids: CASSDGTGAQTNYGYTF.

V usage is TRBV5-8 and J usage is TRBJ1-1; D is undetermined. Germline CDR1 is SGHTS and CDR2 is YDEGEE. The CDR3 runs to 13 residues. V was pared by 4 bases and J by 11 bases, with 18 bases between. CDR3 bases: TGTGCCAGCAGCCGCTCCTCCCTAGGTTGGGCTTTCTTT. Translating it yields CASSRSSLGWAFF.

This chain joins TRBV2 and TRBJ2-2; 7 nucleotides agree with TRBD1. The J segment lost 8 bases and the V segment lost 4 bases, leaving 7 bases of the junction unmatched. CDR3 length equals 14 residues. Germline loops: CDR1 SNHLY, CDR2 FYNNEI. The CDR3 DNA reads TGTGCCAGCAGTGGCTGGACAGGACCAGGGGAGCTGTTTTTT. Encoded protein: CASSGWTGPGELFF.

The rearrangement uses TRBV18 and TRBJ1-1; D ambiguous. The germline V gene has CDR1 KGHSH and CDR2 LQKENI. V was shortened by 2 bases and J by 5 bases, with 12 bases between the two germline ends. This CDR3 has 14 amino acids. CDR3 protein: CASSPERSGTEAFF. CDR3 sequence (DNA): TGTGCCAGCTCACCAGAACGGAGCGGGACTGAAGCTTTCTTT.

This clone has only one observation. V and J are TRBV28 and TRBJ2-3, with TRBD2 matching over 9 bases. This CDR3 spans 12 amino acids. Germline V CDR1 and CDR2: MDHEN, SYDVKM. The ends lost 7 bases at V and 14 bases at J; junction bases unmatched: 10. CDR3 bases: TGTGCCAGCACCTCGAGACTAGCGGCGATGTATTTT. Translated, it gives CASTSRLAAMYF.

The V and J genes are TRBV29-1 and TRBJ1-1, with 8 bases identical to TRBD1. Germline CDR1 reads SQVTM; CDR2 reads ANQGSEA. The ends lost 3 bases at V and 7 bases at J; junction bases unmatched: 1. The CDR3 covers 11 residues. This CDR3 reads CSVDRGLEAFF. In DNA form, the CDR3 reads TGCAGCGTTGACAGGGGGCTTGAAGCTTTCTTT.

Only one count was recorded for this clone. The chain combines TRBV24-1 with TRBJ1-1; D is perhaps TRBD1 (6 bases). Germline CDR1 reads KGHDR; CDR2 reads SFDVKD. V lost 8 bases to trimming and J lost 2 bases, with 8 bases between them. The CDR3 has 12 residues. CDR3 amino acids: CATMDSNTEAFF. CDR3 DNA sequence: TGTGCCACCATGGACAGTAACACTGAAGCTTTCTTT.

The CDR3 sequence is CASSLEGRGANTEAFF. CDR3 in DNA: TGCGCCAGCAGCTTGGAGGGTCGGGGAGCGAACACTGAAGCTTTCTTT. This sequence joins TRBV5-1 and TRBJ1-1; no clear D. This CDR3 region has 16 residues. Germline loops: CDR1 SGHRS, CDR2 YFSETQ. Trimming took off 0 bases at V and 1 base at J, with 13 bases between the two ends.

The chain employs TRBV4-1 and TRBJ2-2; D is ambiguous. Germline-derived CDR1 and CDR2 are MGHRA and YSYEKL. Trimming took off 1 base at V and 0 bases at J, with 9 bases between the two ends. The CDR3 covers 16 residues. The CDR3 DNA reads as TGCGCCAGCAGCCAAGGGCCGTCCTCGAACACCGGGGAGCTGTTTTTT. Translating it yields CASSQGPSSNTGELFF.

This clone was counted only a few times. Other DNA sequences in the sample encode the same CDR3. This sequence joins TRBV12-3 or TRBV12-4 and TRBJ2-7, with TRBD1 as a possible D gene (6 bases). The length of the CDR3 is 11 residues. V lost 5 bases and J 4 bases, leaving 6 bases between the germline ends. The CDR3 spells CASSQGYEQYF. Here the CDR3 DNA reads TGTGCCAGCAGTCAGGGGTACGAGCAGTACTTC.

This chain joins TRBV28 and TRBJ1-6; D gene ambiguous. The CDR3 covers 16 residues. Trimming took off 5 bases at V and 9 bases at J, with 20 bases between the two ends. Germline V gene lookup returns CDR1 MDHEN and CDR2 SYDVKM. The chain's CDR3 is CASSPPGSWRSSPLHF. CDR3 coding DNA: TGTGCCAGCAGTCCCCCGGGGTCCTGGAGGTCTTCACCCCTCCACTTT.

The V gene is TRBV7-8, the J gene TRBJ1-1; 9 bases map to TRBD1. This CDR3 has 14 residues. V dropped 3 bases and J dropped 4; count of bases not matched to a gene: 3. CDR1 and CDR2 from the germline V gene are SGHVS and FQNEAQ. For the CDR3, the DNA is TGTGCCAGCAGCTTGACGACAGGGGGCACTGAAGCTTTCTTT. It specifies CASSLTTGGTEAFF.

This sequence joins TRBV27 and TRBJ1-2, with 10 bases aligning to TRBD1. Looked up from germline, CDR1 is MNHEY and CDR2 is SMNVEV (reference sequence). This CDR3 contains 14 residues. V trimming: 3 bases; J trimming: 12 bases; junction bases outside the gene matches: 10. CDR3 coding DNA: TGTGCCAGCAGTTTCGACAGGGGGCGGACAATCGACACCTTC. This codes for CASSFDRGRTIDTF.

This clone occurred many times. The chain combines TRBV19 with TRBJ2-3; no definite D call. Between the trimmed V and J ends, which lost 3 bases and 0 bases, there was a span of 10 bases. The germline CDR1 and CDR2 sequences are LNHDA and SQIVND (reference sequence). CDR3 length: 15 residues. The CDR3 bases are TGTGCCAGTAGTATTGAGCGCTATAGCACAGATACGCAGTATTTT. Translation: CASSIERYSTDTQYF.

The chain couples TRBV10-3 to TRBJ2-1, with 8 positions matching TRBD1. Germline trimming cut 4 bases from V and 0 bases from J; bases unmatched to any gene: 2. This CDR3 has 15 amino acids. In germline, CDR1 is ENHRY, CDR2 SYGVKD. The CDR3: CAISGQGSSYNEQFF. The CDR3 DNA sequence: TGTGCCATCAGTGGACAGGGGAGCTCCTACAATGAGCAGTTCTTC.

This sequence joins TRBV5-1 and TRBJ2-1; 9 bases are shared with TRBD2. Trimming cost V 0 bases and J 4 bases; bases outside gene matches: 2. Germline V gene data show CDR1 as SGHRS and CDR2 as YFSETQ. The CDR3 consists of 15 residues. The CDR3 coding sequence is TGCGCCAGCAGCTTGGCGCGGGGGGGTTACAATGAGCAGTTCTTC. This sequence encodes CASSLARGGYNEQFF.

Concerning this clone itself: A much larger clone differs by one base, so this may be a read error. The sample holds other DNA sequences that translate to the same CDR3. This chain connects TRBV6-5 to TRBJ1-1, with D possibly being TRBD1 (6 bases). Trimming left V 6 bases short and J 6 bases short, with 11 bases between. The germline gives CDR1 MNHEY, CDR2 SVGAGI. This CDR3 has 12 amino acids. The CDR3 is CASRIEGAEAFF. In DNA, the CDR3 is TGTGCCAGCAGGATCGAGGGGGCTGAAGCTTTCTTT.

The V and J genes are TRBV2 and TRBJ1-3; tentatively, D is TRBD1 (6 bases). V lost 6 bases and J lost 2, with 11 bases in between. CDR3 length: 14 amino acids. Germline-derived CDR1 and CDR2 are SNHLY and FYNNEI. The CDR3 sequence: CASSFRTAGNTIYF. Here the CDR3 DNA reads TGTGCCAGCAGCTTCAGGACAGCTGGAAACACCATATATTTT. Combining the CDR3 with reference TRBV2 and TRBJ1-3 gives the whole variable domain EPEVTQTPSHQVTQMGQEVILRCVPISNHLYFYWYRQILGQKVEFLVSFYNNEISEKSEIFDDQFSVERPDGSNFTLKIRSTKLEDSAMYFCASSFRTAGNTIYFGEGSWLTVV.

V usage is TRBV19 and J usage is TRBJ2-7, with D uncertain. The germline V gene encodes CDR1 LNHDA and CDR2 SQIVND (reference sequence). CDR3 length: 13 amino acids. V lost 1 base and J lost 5, with 9 bases in between. The CDR3 spells CASSIGTKNEQYF. CDR3 nucleotide sequence: TGTGCCAGTAGTATAGGAACTAAGAACGAGCAGTACTTC.

The chain carries TRBV5-1 and TRBJ2-5, with D possibly being TRBD1 (6 bases). Germline V gene data show CDR1 as SGHRS and CDR2 as YFSETQ. V lost 5 bases, J lost 0 bases, and 11 bases lay in between. The CDR3 has 14 residues. The CDR3 reads CASRMDSNQETQYF. CDR3 DNA: TGCGCCAGCAGAATGGACAGCAACCAAGAGACCCAGTACTTC.

The V call is TRBV5-1, the J call TRBJ1-1; D perhaps matches TRBD1 (6 bases). V dropped 2 bases and J dropped 1 base, with 15 bases sitting between them. The germline V gene encodes CDR1 SGHRS and CDR2 YFSETQ. This CDR3 has 16 amino acids. DNA of the CDR3: TGCGCCAGCAGCTTACAGACAGGTCGAACGAACACTGAAGCTTTCTTT. This codes for CASSLQTGRTNTEAFF. Full variable domain (remainder filled in from reference TRBV5-1 and TRBJ1-1): KAGVTQTPRYLIKTRGQQVTLSCSPISGHRSVSWYQQTPGQGLQFLFEYFSETQRNKGNFPGRFSGRQFSNSRSEMNVSTLELGDSALYLCASSLQTGRTNTEAFFGQGTRLTVV.

This sequence joins TRBV11-1 and TRBJ1-1, with D perhaps matching TRBD1 (6 bases). This CDR3 contains 14 residues. V lost 0 bases to trimming and J lost 5 bases, with 10 bases between them. The germline V gene has CDR1 SGHAT and CDR2 FQDESV (reference sequence). The CDR3 loop reads CASSLATGWTEAFF. Written as DNA, the CDR3 is TGTGCCAGCAGCTTAGCTACAGGGTGGACTGAAGCTTTCTTT. Together with reference TRBV11-1 and TRBJ1-1, the CDR3 gives the full variable domain: EAEVAQSPRYKITEKSQAVAFWCDPISGHATLYWYRQILGQGPELLVQFQDESVVDDSQLPKDRFSAERLKGVDSTLKIQPAELGDSAMYLCASSLATGWTEAFFGQGTRLTVV.

The gene calls are TRBV27 and TRBJ1-6; maybe TRBD1 (5 bases). V gave up 4 bases and J gave up 5 bases, with 12 bases separating them. In germline, CDR1 is MNHEY, CDR2 SMNVEV (reference sequence). The CDR3 consists of 15 residues. CDR3 bases: TGTGCCAGCAGTTCAGGGTCAGGGAATAATTCACCCCTCCACTTT. Translating gives CASSSGSGNNSPLHF.

This chain joins TRBV6-5 and TRBJ1-1, with D uncertain. V gave up 0 bases and J gave up 1 base, with 3 bases separating them. This CDR3 is 13 amino acids long. Germline CDR1 is MNHEY and CDR2 is SVGAGI. CDR3 protein: CASSYSRNTEAFF. In DNA, the CDR3 is TGTGCCAGCAGTTACTCCCGGAACACTGAAGCTTTCTTT.